The TCR beta chain described here comes from a study of blood T cell repertoires in COVID-19. Original analysis: From reference gene primer amplification, estimates of nucleated cell counts were derived. Method: immunoSEQ multiplex PCR; TCRdb's copy keeps in-frame clones and lacks some. The V and J calls and the clone size are those of that table, but D and trimming were determined from the DNA. This table holds 310,000 or so clones, approximately 90% found once. There are 14 residues in the CDR3. V lost 1 base, J lost 0 bases, and 7 bases lay in between. Germline lookup yields CDR1 SGHTA and CDR2 FQGNSA.

Sequenced material: PBMCs or T cells enriched from blood (not recorded which). This rearrangement joins TRBV7-2 to TRBJ2-7; D is perhaps TRBD1 (6 bases). This TCR was sampled from a young woman who had recovered from COVID-19. The CDR3 sequence: CASSLGDISYEQYF. CDR3 DNA: TGTGCCAGCAGCTTAGGGGACATCTCCTACGAGCAGTACTTC.